This T cell receptor (beta chain) was documented in a study of blood T cell repertoires in COVID-19. Authors' analysis steps: Scientists estimated how many nucleated cells there were by amplifying reference gene primers. Assay: immunoSEQ multiplex PCR; the TCRdb copy retains only in-frame clones and omits some. V and J calls plus clone size are reproduced from that table; the DNA served to infer D and trimming. The sample carries around 86,000 clones, roughly 82% recorded once. This CDR3 spans 16 amino acids. The germline CDR1 and CDR2 sequences are MGHDK and SYGVNS. V was clipped by 3 bases and J by 6 bases; unmatched bases: 10.

Sequencing was done on a sample of peripheral blood. This TCR derives from a human donor in a cohort sampled during active COVID-19. The chain employs TRBV25-1 and TRBJ2-1; 8 nucleotides align to TRBD2. CDR3 nucleotide sequence: TGTGCCAGCAGTGATAAGGGACTAGGGGTTGGCAATGAGCAGTTCTTC. This gives the protein CASSDKGLGVGNEQFF.